These 10 T cell receptor beta chains were all obtained from the same sample, sequenced in a study of T cell clonotyping in hematopoietic cell transplantation. TCRdb's table, derived via immunoSEQ multiplex PCR, lists solely in-frame clones and lacks some. The repertoire holds 11,000 or so clones, with around 49% as singletons. The sample consisted of peripheral blood mononuclear cells. These receptors were collected from a man between 50 and 59 years old in good health. Some clones in this sample may be carry-over from other donors' samples.

The sample holds a few counts of this clone. V and J are TRBV7-7 and TRBJ1-2; 9 nucleotides line up with TRBD1. The germline V gene encodes CDR1 SSHAT and CDR2 FNYEAQ (reference sequence). The CDR3 is 19 residues long. The V and J ends lost 2 bases and 8 bases, in that order; junction bases with no gene match: 21. The CDR3 spells CASSLRSLLLDRGSFGYTF. The CDR3 region has the DNA TGTGCCAGCAGCTTACGGTCCCTCTTATTAGACAGGGGGTCCTTCGGCTACACCTTC.

This clone was observed a handful of times. Different DNA sequences within this sample yield the same CDR3. The chain employs TRBV6-5 and TRBJ2-3; 8 bases match TRBD1. CDR1 MNHEY and CDR2 SVGAGI come from the germline V gene. The V segment lost 9 bases and the J segment 1 base; nucleotides outside the gene matches: 6. The CDR3 consists of 14 residues. CDR3 bases: TGTGCCAGTTCACCGGGACAGGGCACAGATACGCAGTATTTT. It yields the protein CASSPGQGTDTQYF.

This clone was picked up a small number of times. J is TRBJ2-3 and V is TRBV7-6; 12 bases map to TRBD2. The CDR3 covers 21 residues. Germline V gene lookup returns CDR1 SGHVS and CDR2 FNYEAQ. Germline trimming cut 5 bases from V and 10 bases from J; bases unmatched to any gene: 28. CDR3 protein: CASSTLFSPMATSGRTSAQYF. The CDR3 DNA is TGTGCCAGCAGCACCCTCTTTAGTCCAATGGCCACTAGCGGGAGGACTTCCGCGCAGTATTTT.

V and J are TRBV7-9 and TRBJ1-2; maybe TRBD1 (5 bases). The ends were cut back, 1 base at V and 0 bases at J, with 15 bases in the middle. The length of the CDR3 is 17 residues. Germline CDR1 SEHNR, CDR2 FQNEAQ (reference sequence). The CDR3 region is CASSLGLGDLANYGYTF. As DNA, the CDR3 is TGTGCCAGCAGCTTAGGGTTGGGGGACCTCGCTAACTATGGCTACACCTTC.

The chain carries TRBV28 and TRBJ1-3; 9 bases map to TRBD1. In germline, CDR1 is MDHEN, CDR2 SYDVKM. With V trimmed by 5 bases and J by 5 bases, 10 bases remained unmatched. The CDR3 is 16 residues long. The CDR3 region has the DNA TGTGCCAGCAGTCTTAATCCGGGACAGGGTAGAAACACCATATATTTT. Translation gives CASSLNPGQGRNTIYF.

The table lists this clone with a few counts. This sequence joins TRBV7-2 and TRBJ2-5; TRBD2 is a possible D gene (7 bases). The germline V and J ends were trimmed by 4 bases and 6 bases, with 21 bases remaining between them. CDR1 is SGHTA and CDR2 is FQGNSA in the germline V gene. The CDR3 runs to 16 residues. CDR3 protein: CASSSPRGGRPQTQYF. CDR3 sequence (DNA): TGTGCCAGCAGCTCACCTAGGGGGGGGCGCCCCCAGACCCAGTACTTC.

This clone was recorded a few times. J is TRBJ1-6 and V is TRBV19; possible D gene TRBD1, 6 bases. Germline V gene data show CDR1 as LNHDA and CDR2 as SQIVND (reference sequence). The ends were cut back, 5 bases at V and 7 bases at J, with 12 bases in the middle. The CDR3 extends over 14 amino acids. The CDR3 nucleotides are TGTGCCAGTAGTCTCCAGGGGTCAAATTCACCCCTCCACTTT. It is translated as CASSLQGSNSPLHF. Using reference TRBV19 and TRBJ1-6 for the parts outside the CDR3, the full variable domain is DGGITQSPKYLFRKEGQNVTLSCEQNLNHDAMYWYRQDPGQGLRLIYYSQIVNDFQKGDIAEGYSVSREKKESFPLTVTSAQKNPTAFYLCASSLQGSNSPLHFGNGTRLTVT.

This clone was picked up a small number of times. The chain has TRBV6-5 and TRBJ1-1; unclear D gene. The germline V and J ends were trimmed by 6 bases and 3 bases, with 5 bases remaining between them. Per the germline V gene, CDR1 is MNHEY and CDR2 is SVGAGI. The CDR3 has 11 residues. The CDR3 spells CASRRDTEAFF. As DNA, the CDR3 is TGTGCCAGCAGACGGGACACTGAAGCTTTCTTT.

V is TRBV25-1 and J is TRBJ2-1, with 9 bases identical to TRBD1. The CDR3 consists of 15 residues. CDR1 is MGHDK, CDR2 SYGVNS, per germline. The J segment lost 10 bases and the V segment lost 4 bases, leaving 11 bases of the junction unmatched. As DNA, the CDR3 is TGTGCCAGCAGTGCCCGACAGGGGGTCTTTTGGGAGCAGTTCTTC. Translated, it gives CASSARQGVFWEQFF.

The CDR3: CASSVAGQGNTEAFF. In DNA form, the CDR3 reads TGTGCCAGCAGCGTAGCCGGGCAGGGGAACACTGAAGCTTTCTTT. The chain employs TRBV9 and TRBJ1-1, with D maybe TRBD1 (5 bases). Germline V gene data show CDR1 as SGDLS and CDR2 as YYNGEE. CDR3 length equals 15 residues. V was cut by 0 bases and J by 1 base, with 10 bases left in between.